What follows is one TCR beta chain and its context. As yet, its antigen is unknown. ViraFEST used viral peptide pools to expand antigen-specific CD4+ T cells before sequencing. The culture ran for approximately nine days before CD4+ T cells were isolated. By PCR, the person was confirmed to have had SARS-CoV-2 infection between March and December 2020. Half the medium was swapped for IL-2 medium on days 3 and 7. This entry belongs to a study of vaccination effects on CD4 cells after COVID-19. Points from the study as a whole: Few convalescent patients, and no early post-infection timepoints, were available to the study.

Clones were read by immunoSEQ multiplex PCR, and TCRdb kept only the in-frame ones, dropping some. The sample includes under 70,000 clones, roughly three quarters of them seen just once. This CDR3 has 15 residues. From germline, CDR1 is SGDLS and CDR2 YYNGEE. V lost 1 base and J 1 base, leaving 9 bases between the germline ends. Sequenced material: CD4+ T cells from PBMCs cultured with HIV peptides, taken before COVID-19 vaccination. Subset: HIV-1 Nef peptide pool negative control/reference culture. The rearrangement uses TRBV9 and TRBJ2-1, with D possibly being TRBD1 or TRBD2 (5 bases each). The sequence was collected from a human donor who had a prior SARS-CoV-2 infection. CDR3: CASSVQGDSYNEQFF. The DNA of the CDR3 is TGTGCCAGCAGCGTACAGGGAGATTCCTACAATGAGCAGTTCTTC.